This T cell receptor (beta chain) is drawn from a study of Graves' ophthalmopathy and Graves' hyperthyroidism. Whole-study results and caveats: Prediction of ophthalmopathy progression reached roughly 68% sensitivity and around 76% specificity.

As for this clonotype: Its antigen is as yet unknown.

The authors amplified TCR beta CDR3 regions, and they did so from RNA transcripts for repertoire sequencing. Second-round multiplex PCR followed a first-round RT-PCR using HTBI primers. TCRdb reanalysed the multiplex PCR reads using MiXCR and keeps one entry per CDR3 protein. This sample has over a million distinct CDR3 sequences; about two fifths occur once, and the top ten carry 11%. Certain patients were not enrolled. These were patients with other autoimmune diseases, uncontrolled infections, pregnancy or lactation. This CDR3 has 14 amino acids. With 7 bases removed from V and 0 bases from J, the gap between germline ends came to 13 bases. The germline gives CDR1 SEHNR, CDR2 FQNEAQ (reference sequence).

This chain links TRBV7-9 with TRBJ2-7, with D perhaps matching TRBD1 (6 bases). The receptor's source is an adult man with Graves' hyperthyroidism. The sample comprised peripheral blood or thyroid tissue (not recorded which). CDR3 residues: CASTRDTNSYEQYF. DNA of the CDR3: TGTGCCAGCACCCGGGACACGAACTCCTACGAGCAGTACTTC.